These T cell receptor beta chains were read from a single sample in a study of CD8+CD57+ T cells in acquired aplastic anemia. TCRdb recomputed calls from the reads with MiXCR, one row per CDR3 protein. The table lists approximately 470,000 distinct CDR3 sequences, around a third of them singletons. The sample consisted of sorted CD4+, CD8+, or CD8+CD57+ T cells (not recorded which) from PBMCs. The receptors come from a human donor with aplastic anemia. CDR3s include the opening cysteine and the closing phenylalanine or tryptophan. D genes are given only for firm matches. Some rows have no size entry. The others give once, few or many, or a class for an expanded clone.

J	size	D	V	DNA	CDR3
TRBJ1-3	-	-	TRBV12-3/TRBV12-4	TGTGCCAGCAGTTTAGAAAGGGCAGGCCGGCTCTCTGGAAACACCATATATTTT	CASSLERAGRLSGNTIYF
TRBJ1-6	many	-	TRBV4-3	TGCGCCAGCAGCCAAAGTCCTCGTTCACCCCTCCACTTT	CASSQSPRSPLHF
TRBJ2-7	-	TRBD2	TRBV12-3/TRBV12-4	TGTGCCAGCAGGCGTGGTGGCGGGGGGACAAACGAGCAGTACTTC	CASRRGGGGTNEQYF
TRBJ2-1	-	TRBD1	TRBV16	TGTGCCAGCAGCCGACAGACAGGGGACAATGGGCAGTTCTTC	CASSRQTGDNGQFF
TRBJ2-1	-	-	TRBV10-3	TGTGCCATCAGTGAGTCGTTATTAGCTCTCGGTGAGCAGTTCTTC	CAISESLLALGEQFF
TRBJ2-1	-	TRBD1	TRBV24-1	TGTGCCACCAGTGATCCACAGGGGGCCTCCTACAATGAGCAGTTCTTC	CATSDPQGASYNEQFF
TRBJ1-6	many	-	TRBV7-2	TGTGCCAGCAGCGGGGACACTCCCTTGGGTGGTTCACCCCTCCACTTT	CASSGDTPLGGSPLHF
TRBJ2-7	few	TRBD2	TRBV6-1	TGTGCCAGTACCGCCGGGACTAGCGGCATTTACGAGCAGTACTTC	CASTAGTSGIYEQYF
TRBJ2-7	many	TRBD1	TRBV20-1	TGCAGTGCTACGGGACAGGGGGCCGGGTACGAGCAGTACTTC	CSATGQGAGYEQYF
TRBJ1-4	-	TRBD1	TRBV20-1	TGCAGTGCTAGGGAGACAGGGCCCCCCGGAGAGGATGAAAAACTGTTTTTT	CSARETGPPGEDEKLFF
TRBJ2-2	once	TRBD1	TRBV5-1	TGCGCCAGCAACGGACAGGGGGTAGGAGACACCGGGGAGCTGTTTTTT	CASNGQGVGDTGELFF
TRBJ1-2	-	-	TRBV28	TGTGCCAACGGGGCCAAGAGCTATGGCTACACCTTC	CANGAKSYGYTF
TRBJ2-1	-	TRBD2	TRBV19	TGTGCCAGTAGTACAAGACTAGCGGGAGGCCAGGATGAGCAGTTCTTC	CASSTRLAGGQDEQFF
TRBJ2-7	-	-	TRBV4-3	TGCGCCAGCAGCCTACAGAGAGGTGCATACGAGCAGTACTTC	CASSLQRGAYEQYF
TRBJ2-7	many	-	TRBV5-1	TGCGCCAGCAGCTTGGCCGGGCAGTACGAGCAGTACTTC	CASSLAGQYEQYF
TRBJ1-5	many	TRBD1	TRBV10-3	TGTGCCACAGCTCCCACAGGGGAAAATCCCCAGCATTTT	CATAPTGENPQHF
TRBJ1-2	-	TRBD1	TRBV10-3	TGTGTCATCGCTCGAGGGACAGGACCTTATGGCTACGCCTTC	CVIARGTGPYGYAF
TRBJ2-5	few	-	TRBV20-1	TGCAGTGCTAGGAAGGGGGGGGTACAAGAGACCCAGTACTTC	CSARKGGVQETQYF
TRBJ2-7	many	-	TRBV19	TGTGCCAGTAGCAGGGGACCTTATTCCTACGAGCAGTACTTC	CASSRGPYSYEQYF
TRBJ2-3	-	-	TRBV7-9	TGTGCCAGCAGCTTATGGGCAGGGGGCACAGATACGCAGTATTTT	CASSLWAGGTDTQYF